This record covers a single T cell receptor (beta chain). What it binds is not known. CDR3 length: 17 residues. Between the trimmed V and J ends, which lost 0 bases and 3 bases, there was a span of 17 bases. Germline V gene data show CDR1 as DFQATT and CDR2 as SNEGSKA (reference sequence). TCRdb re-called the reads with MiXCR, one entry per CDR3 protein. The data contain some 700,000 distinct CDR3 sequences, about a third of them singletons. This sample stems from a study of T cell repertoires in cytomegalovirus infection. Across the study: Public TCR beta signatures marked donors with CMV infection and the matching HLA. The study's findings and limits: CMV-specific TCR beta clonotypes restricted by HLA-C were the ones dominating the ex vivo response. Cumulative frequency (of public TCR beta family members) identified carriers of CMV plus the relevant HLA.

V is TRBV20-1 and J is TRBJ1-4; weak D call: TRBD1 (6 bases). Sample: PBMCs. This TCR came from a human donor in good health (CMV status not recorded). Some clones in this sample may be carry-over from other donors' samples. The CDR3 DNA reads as TGCAGTGCTAGAGATTCACAGGGAGCAGCGGCTAATGAAAAACTGTTTTTT. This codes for CSARDSQGAAANEKLFF.